The 17 T cell receptor beta chains given below trace back to one sample, sequenced in a study of T cell repertoires in cytomegalovirus infection. TCRdb independently ran MiXCR on the reads; one entry per CDR3 protein. The sample consists of more than 250,000 distinct CDR3 sequences, about 25% of them appearing once. No cognate antigen is known for these TCRs. The sequencing here drew on cultured PBMCs, taken from culture after CMV antigen stimulation. Receptors were obtained from a human donor in good health (CMV status not recorded). Some clones in this sample may be carry-over from other donors' samples.

The chain carries TRBV24-1 and TRBJ2-3, with D possibly TRBD2 on 5 matching bases. CDR1 and CDR2 (germline): KGHDR, SFDVKD. V was clipped by 9 bases and J by 5 bases, with 20 bases between them. The CDR3 length is 15 residues. The DNA for the CDR3 is TGTGCCACCGCGGGTCGAGGATCTGTCTTAGATACGCAGTATTTT. Its protein product is CATAGRGSVLDTQYF.

This clonotype was picked up a small number of times. DNA for the CDR3: TGTGCCAGCACCCCTAGGGGACAGCCCCGGATGACCGGGGAGCTGTTTTTT. Protein product: CASTPRGQPRMTGELFF. The V gene is TRBV12-3 or TRBV12-4, the J gene TRBJ2-2; TRBD1 agrees at 7 bases. The length of the CDR3 is 17 residues. The V and J ends lost 7 bases and 5 bases, in that order; junction bases with no gene match: 16.

The genes are TRBV20-1 and TRBJ2-1, with D perhaps matching TRBD2 (6 bases). Trimming took 4 bases from V and 6 from J, leaving 16 bases between them. CDR3 length equals 14 residues. Germline assignment: CDR1 DFQATT and CDR2 SNEGSKA (reference sequence). CDR3 sequence: CSATRTTNLNEQFF. In nucleotides, the CDR3 is TGCAGTGCTACCCGGACTACCAACCTCAATGAGCAGTTCTTC.

CDR3 in DNA: TGTGCCAGCACCGGCCTAGCATATGAGCAGTTCTTC. Its protein is CASTGLAYEQFF. The gene calls are TRBV6-2 or TRBV6-3 and TRBJ2-1; perhaps TRBD2 as D (5 bases). Germline assignment: CDR1 MNHEY and CDR2 SVGEGT. This CDR3 is 12 amino acids long. Between the trimmed V and J ends, which lost 7 bases and 8 bases, there was a span of 12 bases.

In its sample, this clonotype was seen once. The genes are TRBV28 and TRBJ2-4, with 9 nucleotides matching TRBD2. CDR3 length: 16 residues. V trimming: 4 bases; J trimming: 1 base; junction bases outside the gene matches: 5. Germline CDR1 is MDHEN and CDR2 is SYDVKM. The CDR3 loop is CASSSRLAEAKNIQYF. The CDR3 nucleotides read TGTGCCAGCAGTTCGAGACTAGCGGAGGCCAAAAACATTCAGTACTTC.

The CDR3 protein is CASSYQSGGAGEKLFF. In DNA, the CDR3 is TGTGCCAGCAGTTACCAATCAGGGGGCGCCGGGGAAAAACTGTTTTTT. The V call is TRBV6-5, the J call TRBJ1-4; 8 nucleotides match TRBD1. Losses at the gene ends were 2 bases for V and 8 bases for J; bases not matched to a gene: 10. There are 16 residues in the CDR3. Germline assignment: CDR1 MNHEY and CDR2 SVGAGI.

The chain couples TRBV7-2 to TRBJ2-4, with D perhaps TRBD2 (6 bases). Per the germline V gene, CDR1 is SGHTA and CDR2 is FQGNSA. The CDR3 is 16 residues long. V was trimmed by 1 base and J by 0 bases, leaving 10 bases between them. CDR3 amino acids: CASSLVSGVAKNIQYF. CDR3 sequence (DNA): TGTGCCAGCAGCTTAGTTAGCGGAGTAGCCAAAAACATTCAGTACTTC.

V and J are TRBV6-2 or TRBV6-3 and TRBJ2-7; 8 bases are shared with TRBD2. V lost 5 bases, J lost 3 bases, and 6 bases stayed unmatched. This CDR3 is 14 amino acids long. From germline, CDR1 is MNHEY and CDR2 SVGEGT. The DNA of the CDR3 is TGTGCCAGCAGTCACGGGAGGGAATACTACGAGCAGTACTTC. This codes for CASSHGREYYEQYF.

The CDR3 DNA follows: TGTGCCAGCAGCTTTAGCGGGAGAAGCTACGAGCAGTACGTC. It encodes CASSFSGRSYEQYV. The rearrangement joins TRBV7-2 to TRBJ2-7; 9 positions agree with TRBD2. The CDR3 is 14 residues long. The V gene's germline CDR1 is SGHTA and CDR2 FQGNSA. The ends lost 3 bases at V and 3 bases at J; junction bases unmatched: 3.

This clonotype appeared many times. The rearrangement links TRBV7-2 to TRBJ1-2; 10 bases align to TRBD1. Trimming at V came to 5 bases and at J to 6 bases, leaving 6 bases not matched to a gene. The CDR3 is 14 amino acids. Looked up from germline, CDR1 is SGHTA and CDR2 is FQGNSA. CDR3 nucleotide sequence: TGTGCCAGCAGCCGGGACAGGGGAGGAGATGGCTACACCTTC. Translation: CASSRDRGGDGYTF.

The chain has TRBV7-9 and TRBJ2-1; TRBD1 might be the D (5 bases). Trimming took 4 bases from V and 6 from J, leaving 7 bases between them. This CDR3 has 12 residues. Germline V gives CDR1 SEHNR, CDR2 FQNEAQ (reference sequence). The CDR3 region has the DNA TGTGCCAGCAGCTGGGGCCGCAATGAGCAGTTCTTC. It encodes CASSWGRNEQFF.

The chain combines TRBV24-1 with TRBJ2-7; a possible D gene is TRBD1 (6 bases). V was trimmed by 5 bases and J by 2 bases, leaving 12 bases between them. Germline CDR1 is KGHDR and CDR2 is SFDVKD. The CDR3 runs 14 residues. The CDR3 DNA follows: TGTGCCACCAGTGGGCAGGGGTTGACCTACGAGCAGTACGTC. Its translation: CATSGQGLTYEQYV.

This clonotype was detected ten times or more. This chain connects TRBV10-3 to TRBJ1-6, with D maybe TRBD1 (6 bases). The CDR3 is made up of 17 amino acids. Trimming removed 3 bases from V and 4 bases from J, with 16 bases in between. Germline values: CDR1 ENHRY, CDR2 SYGVKD. CDR3 nucleotides: TGTGCCATCAGTGAATCCGCGGGGGGCGGGTATAATTCACCCCTCCACTTT. Translating it yields CAISESAGGGYNSPLHF.

The chain recombines TRBV28 with TRBJ2-6; D is possibly TRBD1 or TRBD2 (5 bases each). The CDR3 sequence is 18 residues long. Per germline, CDR1 MDHEN and CDR2 SYDVKM. V was clipped by 5 bases and J by 0 bases, with 17 bases between them. The CDR3 loop reads CASSPRPGRSSGANVLTF. Here the CDR3 DNA reads TGTGCCAGCAGTCCCCGCCCGGGACGTAGCTCTGGGGCCAACGTCCTGACTTTC.

In regard to this clonotype: A junction boundary mismatches the germline segment, possibly from a read error. The V gene is TRBV7-2, the J gene TRBJ2-1; 8 bases align to TRBD2. CDR1 is SGHTA, CDR2 FQGNSA, per germline. CDR3 length equals 15 residues. CDR3 coding DNA: TGTGCCAGCAGCTTAGTCGGGAGGGCCTACAATGATCAGTTCTTC. Its translation: CASSLVGRAYNDQFF.

This clonotype was seen many times. The gene calls are TRBV7-2 and TRBJ2-7; 9 bases match TRBD1. Germline V CDR1 and CDR2: SGHTA, FQGNSA. The CDR3 is 15 amino acids. With V trimmed by 1 base and J by 2 bases, 3 bases remained unmatched. CDR3 nucleotide sequence: TGTGCCAGCAGCTTAGTGGGACAGGGCACCTACGAGCAGTACTTC. Protein: CASSLVGQGTYEQYF.

This clonotype was seen a handful of times. This CDR3 reads CASSYAQPPAAGYTF. The CDR3 region has the DNA TGTGCCAGCAGTTACGCCCAGCCTCCCGCAGCGGGCTACACCTTC. The rearrangement joins TRBV6-2 or TRBV6-3 to TRBJ1-2; unclear D gene. The V end was cut by 2 bases, the J end by 8 bases, with 18 bases between. The germline gives CDR1 MNHEY, CDR2 SVGEGT. This CDR3 is 15 amino acids long.